This T cell receptor delta chain appears in the sequencing data of a study of Vδ1+ human thymocytes. Study-level points and caveats: Thymic delta-chain repertoires held 20% to 25% Vdelta2 sequences and few Vdelta3, despite high sort purity. Thymic TRG and TRD repertoires appeared highly polyclonal.

Concerning this clone: The antigen is not known.

After alphabeta T cell depletion, CD3+ Vdelta1+ Vdelta2- thymocytes were sorted. Vdelta1+ thymocyte sorts reached between roughly 96% and 99.6% purity. CDR3 length: 16 amino acids. Germline V gene lookup returns CDR1 TSWWSYY and CDR2 QGS. Germline trimming cut 4 bases from V and 0 bases from J; bases unmatched to any gene: 6. RNA was extracted from the cells and then reverse transcribed. CDR3 amplicons came from multiplex PCR with pooled V-gene forward and constant-region reverse primers. TCRdb reanalysed the multiplex PCR reads via CATT. Of about 55,000 delta-chain clones in the sample, about 16% were seen once.

This TCR came from a boy under three years old who had congenital heart surgery. The rearrangement links TRDV1 to TRDJ1; 9 bases fit TRDD2. Sequences were obtained from Vdelta1+ gamma-delta thymocytes from the thymus. The sample's subset: FACS-sorted CD3+ TCRalphabeta- TCRVdelta1+ TCRVdelta2- thymocytes. CDR3 amino acids: CALGVPSYSYTDKLIF. DNA of the CDR3: TGTGCTCTTGGGGTGCCTTCCTACTCATACACCGATAAACTCATCTTT.